The present T cell receptor (beta chain) was sequenced within a study of blood T cell repertoires in COVID-19. Study-level information: Material from acute and convalescent COVID-19 was sourced from the United States, Italy and Spain.

Recruited during active infection, patients (from Seattle) were subsequently followed longitudinally. Under the authors' procedure: Amplification of reference gene primers was used by the study to estimate nucleated cell counts. Sequencing used immunoSEQ multiplex PCR; TCRdb keeps in-frame clones, though not all of them. That table furnishes V, J and clone size, whereas the DNA furnished D and trimming. Among about 170,000 clones listed, more than 75% were seen once. This clone was counted only a few times. Trimming cost V 6 bases and J 4 bases, with 19 bases left between them. The germline V gene encodes CDR1 SNHLY and CDR2 FYNNEI. The CDR3 has 16 amino acids.

The sequence came from a man aged 18 to 30 with COVID-19, enrolled during active disease. Material: peripheral blood. This chain links TRBV2 with TRBJ1-3; TRBD1 is a possible D gene (6 bases). CDR3 coding DNA: TGTGCCAGCAGCGTCTTGGGGGGGCGAAGAGGAAACACCATATATTTT. It codes for CASSVLGGRRGNTIYF.